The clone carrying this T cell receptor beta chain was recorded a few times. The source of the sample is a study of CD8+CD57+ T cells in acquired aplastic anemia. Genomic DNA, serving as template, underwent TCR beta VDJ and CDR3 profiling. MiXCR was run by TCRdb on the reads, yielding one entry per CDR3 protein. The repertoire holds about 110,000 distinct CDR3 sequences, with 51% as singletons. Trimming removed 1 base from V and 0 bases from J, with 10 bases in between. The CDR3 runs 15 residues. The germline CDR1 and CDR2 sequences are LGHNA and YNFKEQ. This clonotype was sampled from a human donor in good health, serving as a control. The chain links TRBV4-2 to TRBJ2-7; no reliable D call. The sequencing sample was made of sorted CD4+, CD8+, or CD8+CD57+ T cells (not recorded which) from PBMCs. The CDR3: CASSQGESNSYEQYF. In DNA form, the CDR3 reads TGTGCCAGCAGCCAAGGTGAGAGTAACTCCTACGAGCAGTACTTC.